Sequencing of this T cell receptor (beta chain) was carried out in a study of radiotherapy plus CTLA-4 blockade in lung cancer (dated by TCRdb to the late 2010s). With regard to the full study: Among the enrolled patients, around 19% had an objective response, and 31% reached disease control. Here is what the overall study found, with its caveats: After treatment with radiotherapy and ipilimumab, TCR clones that came from tumors expanded in the peripheral blood. Early dynamic changes in blood T cell clones, together with increased serum interferon-beta after radiation, were reported as the strongest predictors of response.

Focal radiation therapy combined with CTLA-4 blockade (ipilimumab) was tested in patients with chemo-refractory metastatic non-small-cell lung cancer. Library construction relied on the immunoSEQ multiplex PCR assay. In TCRdb, the immuneACCESS table is reduced to in-frame sequences with V and J assigned. These tables do not hold every clone; where another copy was compared, an unresolved V gene accounts for under half, and the others remain unexplained. This sample holds roughly 77,000 clones; around 74% were observed only once. Jointly, the top ten make up roughly 10% of the sample. With respect to this clone: What antigen it recognizes has not been identified. Base qualities were left out, and no much larger clone turns up one base away.

Sequencing used peripheral blood, obtained from a patient treated with radiotherapy plus ipilimumab. This clonotype was sampled from a human donor with non-small cell lung cancer whose response to radiotherapy plus ipilimumab could not be evaluated.

The CDR3 here reads CASQQGNSPLHF. The nucleotide sequence reads TGTGCCAGTCAACAGGGAAATTCACCCCTCCACTTT. Here the chain combines TRBV19 and TRBJ1-6; the D region possibly corresponds to TRBD1 (6 bases align). The germline V gene encodes CDR1 LNHDA and CDR2 SQIVND (reference sequence). The CDR3, from cysteine to phenylalanine, totals 12 residues. Here the CDR3 DNA is all that survives: 36 bases in frame from base 1. V is reduced by 8 bases and J by 7 bases, leaving a spacing of 9 bases between them.